This is a list of T cell receptor beta chains from one sample in a study of monozygotic twins with inflammatory bowel disease. Following a re-call of the 5' RACE reads, TCRdb has one entry per CDR3 protein and lacks DNA. The specimen's table records around 40,000 distinct CDR3 sequences. The sequenced sample consisted of blood. The receptors come from a human donor with ulcerative colitis or Crohn's disease, or a healthy co-twin of an affected twin (not recorded which). Both conserved end residues are part of each CDR3. Only some rows state a clone size, as once, few, many or a class for expanded clones.

NA,TRBJ2-5,14,TRBV7-6,CASSSRGGWETQYF
NA,TRBJ1-1,15,TRBV28,CASSLGSRVYTEAFF
NA,TRBJ1-5,13,TRBV23-1,CASSPPRNQPQHF
NA,TRBJ2-2,17,TRBV5-6,CASSASAGTGDTGELFF
NA,TRBJ1-3,17,TRBV3-1,CASSRGISLNSGNTIYF
NA,TRBJ1-5,13,TRBV6-1,CASTGTEGQPQHF
NA,TRBJ2-7,15,TRBV2,CASKSGQASSYEQYF
NA,TRBJ1-1,15,TRBV5-1,CASSGGGLENTEAFF
NA,TRBJ1-1,12,TRBV18,CASSPGQGGAFF
NA,TRBJ2-7,15,TRBV3-1,CASSQKLALSYEQYF
NA,TRBJ2-3,16,TRBV20-1,CSASALAGGPLDTQYF
NA,TRBJ2-2,14,TRBV5-1,CASSADRVTGELFF
NA,TRBJ1-1,12,TRBV6-1,CASSRLWVEAFF
NA,TRBJ2-5,15,TRBV7-6,CASSHEGAPGETQYF
NA,TRBJ1-5,13,TRBV20-1,CSLSGAIDQPQHF
NA,TRBJ2-7,18,TRBV4-1,CASSQEESRPSGNYEQYF
NA,TRBJ2-4,13,TRBV29-1,CSVEEDRGNIQYF
NA,TRBJ2-4,14,TRBV7-2,CASSLERGKNIQYF
NA,TRBJ2-1,16,TRBV29-1,CSVGSSGRALYNEQFF
NA,TRBJ2-5,18,TRBV12-3/TRBV12-4,CASSFGAGTSGSRETQYF
medium-sized,TRBJ1-1,11,TRBV29-1,CSVSDTAEAFF
NA,TRBJ1-1,16,TRBV29-1,CSVEGGGVAGNTEAFF